What follows describes a single T cell receptor (beta chain). No antigen is known for it. Relative to the germline gene, one junction end is altered; a read error may explain this. Sequencing involved patients with CD8+CD57+ cell expansion previously shown by flow cytometry. As a group, the patients uniformly had severe acquired aplastic anemia. Blood sampling was performed on the patients, and none of them had received therapy by then. These data originate in a study of CD8+CD57+ T cells in acquired aplastic anemia. Turning to the study itself: An average of roughly 2.9 ug of DNA was obtained from sorted CD4+ and CD8+ cells.

Regarding the study as a whole: Overlap between patients and controls comprised some 31 CD8+ CDR3 sequences.

The CDR3 runs to 14 residues. CDR1 is KGHDR and CDR2 is SFDVKD in the germline V gene. Template material for TCR beta VDJ and CDR3 profiling consisted of genomic DNA. TCRdb called the reads again in MiXCR, with one record for every CDR3 protein. This table has under 500,000 distinct CDR3 sequences, around 30% appearing once. The sequence derives from a human donor with aplastic anemia. The V call is TRBV24-1, the J call TRBJ1-5; tentatively, D is TRBD1 (5 bases). Sequencing used sorted CD4+, CD8+, or CD8+CD57+ T cells (not recorded which) from PBMCs. CDR3: CATSDSGQDQPPHF. CDR3 nucleotides: TGTGCCACCAGCGACTCGGGGCAGGATCAGCCCCCGCATTTT.